This TCR beta chain was identified during a study of regulatory T cells in long-lasting Graves disease. Library construction for TCR beta used iRepertoire HTBI primers and Arm-PCR of CDR3 regions. TCRdb ran MiXCR on the multiplex PCR reads and lists one entry per CDR3 protein. This sample carries about 310,000 distinct CDR3 sequences, roughly 18% of them seen once, and the ten largest clones take about 40%. The CDR3 is 16 residues long. Per germline, CDR1 SNHLY and CDR2 FYNNEI. With V trimmed by 4 bases and J by 5 bases, 11 bases remained unmatched. The time point is: newly diagnosed GD, antithyroid drugs for less than 3 months. Isolated PBMC RNA provided the starting material for the TCR library.

The TCR originated in a female donor with Graves disease. The J gene is TRBJ2-5, the V gene TRBV2; 9 nucleotides match TRBD1. The sequenced sample was peripheral blood mononuclear cells (PBMCs), obtained at new diagnosis, from a patient treated with antithyroid drugs. The DNA for the CDR3 is TGTGCCAGCAGTGCCCCCGGGACAGGGTCAGGGGAGACCCAGTACTTC. Its translation: CASSAPGTGSGETQYF. The variable domain in full, with the rest retrieved from reference TRBV2 and TRBJ2-5, is EPEVTQTPSHQVTQMGQEVILRCVPISNHLYFYWYRQILGQKVEFLVSFYNNEISEKSEIFDDQFSVERPDGSNFTLKIRSTKLEDSAMYFCASSAPGTGSGETQYFGPGTRLLVL.